The entry below describes one T cell receptor (beta chain). Its antigen is currently unknown. Time point meaning: newly diagnosed GD, antithyroid drugs for less than 3 months. Researchers made the TCR library from RNA that was extracted from PBMCs. V was cut by 0 bases and J by 5 bases, with 10 bases left in between. The CDR3 extends over 14 amino acids. Germline CDR1 reads SQVTM; CDR2 reads ANQGSEA. This sample is drawn from a study of regulatory T cells in long-lasting Graves disease. Relying on iRepertoire HTBI primers and Arm-PCR of CDR3 regions, the team built TCR beta libraries. TCRdb re-analysed the multiplex PCR reads in MiXCR, keeping a single row per CDR3 protein. The repertoire has 420,000 or so distinct CDR3 sequences, about 15% of them found once; the top ten carry approximately 22%. General study findings and limits: Under persistent disease, TRBV28, TRBJ1-2 and TRBJ2-5 were used preferentially.

These same records also appear under a second study, on T cells in Graves' hyperthyroidism and ophthalmopathy. From that report: Recently diagnosed hyperthyroidism of less than 2 months' duration affected patients aged 18 to 65.

The TCR comes from a woman under 30 with Graves disease. J is TRBJ2-2 and V is TRBV29-1, with D perhaps matching TRBD1 (6 bases). Sequenced material: peripheral blood mononuclear cells (PBMCs), taken at new diagnosis, from a patient treated with antithyroid drugs. The chain's CDR3 is CSVEDLRGTGELFF. In DNA form, the CDR3 reads TGCAGCGTTGAAGATCTAAGGGGGACCGGGGAGCTGTTTTTT.